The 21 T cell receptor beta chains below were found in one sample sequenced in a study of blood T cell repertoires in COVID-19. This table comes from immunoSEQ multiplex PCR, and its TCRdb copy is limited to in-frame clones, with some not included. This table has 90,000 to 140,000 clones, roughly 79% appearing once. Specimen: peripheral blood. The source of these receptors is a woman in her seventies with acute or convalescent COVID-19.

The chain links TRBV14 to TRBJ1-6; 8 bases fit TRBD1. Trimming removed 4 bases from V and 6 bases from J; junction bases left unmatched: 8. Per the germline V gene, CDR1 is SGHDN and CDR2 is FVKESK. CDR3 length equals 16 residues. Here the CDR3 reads CASSRIDRGINSPLHF. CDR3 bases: TGTGCCAGCAGCCGAATAGACAGGGGCATTAATTCACCCCTCCACTTT.

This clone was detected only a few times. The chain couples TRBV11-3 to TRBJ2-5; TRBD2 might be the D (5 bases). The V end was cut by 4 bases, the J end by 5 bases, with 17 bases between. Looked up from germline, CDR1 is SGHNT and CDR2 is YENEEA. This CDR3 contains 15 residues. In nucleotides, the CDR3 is TGTGCCAGCAGCTCTCCCCTCGGGGTGTGGGAGACCCAGTACTTC. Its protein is CASSSPLGVWETQYF.

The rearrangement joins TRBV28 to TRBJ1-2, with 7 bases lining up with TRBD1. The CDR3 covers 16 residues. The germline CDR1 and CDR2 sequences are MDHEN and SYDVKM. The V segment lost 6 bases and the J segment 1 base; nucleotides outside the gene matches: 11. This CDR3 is CASRPPRDSLNYGYTF. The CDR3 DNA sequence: TGTGCCAGCAGGCCGCCCAGGGACAGCCTTAACTATGGCTACACCTTC.

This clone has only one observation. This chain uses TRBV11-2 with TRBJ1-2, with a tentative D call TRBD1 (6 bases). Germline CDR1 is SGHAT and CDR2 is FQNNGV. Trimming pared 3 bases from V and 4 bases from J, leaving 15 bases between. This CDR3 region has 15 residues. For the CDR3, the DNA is TGTGCCAGCAGCTTGGTACAACAGGGCCTCTATGGCTACACCTTC. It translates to CASSLVQQGLYGYTF.

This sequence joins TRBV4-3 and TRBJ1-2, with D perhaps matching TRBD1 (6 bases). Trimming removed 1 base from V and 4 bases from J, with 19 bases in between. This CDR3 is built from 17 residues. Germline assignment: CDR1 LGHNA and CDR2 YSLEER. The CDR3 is CASSQGGAGDGAYGYTF. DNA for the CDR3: TGCGCCAGCAGCCAAGGAGGGGCAGGGGATGGCGCCTATGGCTACACCTTC.

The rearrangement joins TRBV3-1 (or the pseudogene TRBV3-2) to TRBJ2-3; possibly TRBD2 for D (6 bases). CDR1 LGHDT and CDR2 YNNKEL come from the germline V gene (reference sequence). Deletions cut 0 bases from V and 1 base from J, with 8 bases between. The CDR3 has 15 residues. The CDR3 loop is CASSQEGTGTDTQYF. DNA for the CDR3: TGTGCCAGCAGCCAAGAGGGGACTGGCACAGATACGCAGTATTTT.

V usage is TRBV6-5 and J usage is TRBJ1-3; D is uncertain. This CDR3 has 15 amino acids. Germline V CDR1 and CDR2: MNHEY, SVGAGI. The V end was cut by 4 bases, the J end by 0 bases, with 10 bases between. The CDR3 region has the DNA TGTGCCAGCAGTTCCTCACAGAGCTCTGGAAACACCATATATTTT. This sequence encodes CASSSSQSSGNTIYF.

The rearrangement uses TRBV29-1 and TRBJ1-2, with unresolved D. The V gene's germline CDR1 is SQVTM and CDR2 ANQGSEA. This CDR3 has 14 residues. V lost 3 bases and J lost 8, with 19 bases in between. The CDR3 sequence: CSVEWGVNLGGYTF. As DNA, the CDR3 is TGCAGCGTTGAGTGGGGAGTCAATTTGGGGGGCTACACCTTC.

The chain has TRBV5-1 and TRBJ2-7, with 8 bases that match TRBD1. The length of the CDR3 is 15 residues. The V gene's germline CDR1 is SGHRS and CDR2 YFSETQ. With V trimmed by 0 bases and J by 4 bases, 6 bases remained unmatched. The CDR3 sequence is CASSLARNRGYEQYF. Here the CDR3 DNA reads TGCGCCAGCAGCTTGGCCCGGAACAGGGGGTACGAGCAGTACTTC.

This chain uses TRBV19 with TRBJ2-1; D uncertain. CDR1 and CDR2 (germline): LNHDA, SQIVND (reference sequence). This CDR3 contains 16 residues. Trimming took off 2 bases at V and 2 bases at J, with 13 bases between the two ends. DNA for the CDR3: TGTGCCAGTAGTATAACAGACGGTGCCACCTACAATGAGCAGTTCTTC. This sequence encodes CASSITDGATYNEQFF.

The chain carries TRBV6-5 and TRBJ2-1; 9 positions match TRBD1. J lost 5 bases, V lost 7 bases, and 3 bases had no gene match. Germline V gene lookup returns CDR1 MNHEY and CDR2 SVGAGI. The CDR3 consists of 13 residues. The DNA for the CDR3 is TGTGCCAGCACAAGACAGGGGGACAATGAGCAGTTCTTC. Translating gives CASTRQGDNEQFF.

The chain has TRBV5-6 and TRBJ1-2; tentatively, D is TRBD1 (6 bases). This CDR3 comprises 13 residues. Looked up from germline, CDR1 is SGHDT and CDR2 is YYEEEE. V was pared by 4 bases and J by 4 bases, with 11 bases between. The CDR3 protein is CASSLIQGYGYTF. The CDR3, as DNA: TGTGCCAGCAGCCTAATACAGGGCTATGGCTACACCTTC.

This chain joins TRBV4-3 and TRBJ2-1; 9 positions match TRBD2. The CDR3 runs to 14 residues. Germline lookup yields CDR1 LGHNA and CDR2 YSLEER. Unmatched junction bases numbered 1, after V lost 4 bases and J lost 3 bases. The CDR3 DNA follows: TGCGCCAGCAGCCCTAGCGGGAACTACAATGAGCAGTTCTTC. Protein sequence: CASSPSGNYNEQFF.

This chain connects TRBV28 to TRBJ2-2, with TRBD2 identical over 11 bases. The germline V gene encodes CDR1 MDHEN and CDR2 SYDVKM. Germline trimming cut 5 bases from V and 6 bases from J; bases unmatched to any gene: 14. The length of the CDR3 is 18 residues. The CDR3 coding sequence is TGTGCCAGCAGTCCCCCCGGCCTACTAGCGGGAGAAGCCGGGGAGCTGTTTTTT. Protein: CASSPPGLLAGEAGELFF.

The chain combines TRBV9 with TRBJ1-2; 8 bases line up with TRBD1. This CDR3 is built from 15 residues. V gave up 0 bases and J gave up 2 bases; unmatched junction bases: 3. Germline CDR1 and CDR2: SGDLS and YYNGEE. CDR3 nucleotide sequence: TGTGCCAGCAGCGTAGCCGGACAGGGAAACTATGGCTACACCTTC. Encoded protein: CASSVAGQGNYGYTF.

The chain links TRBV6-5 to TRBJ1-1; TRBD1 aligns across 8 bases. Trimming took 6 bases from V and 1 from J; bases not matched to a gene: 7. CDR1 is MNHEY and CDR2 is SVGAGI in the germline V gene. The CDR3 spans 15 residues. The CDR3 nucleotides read TGTGCCAGCAGACCTCCCGGACAGGGGAACACTGAAGCTTTCTTT. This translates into CASRPPGQGNTEAFF.

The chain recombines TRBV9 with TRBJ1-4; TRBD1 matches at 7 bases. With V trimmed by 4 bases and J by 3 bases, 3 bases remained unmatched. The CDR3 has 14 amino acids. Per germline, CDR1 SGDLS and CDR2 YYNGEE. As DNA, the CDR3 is TGTGCCAGCAGCCGGGGACAGCCTAATGAAAAACTGTTTTTT. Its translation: CASSRGQPNEKLFF. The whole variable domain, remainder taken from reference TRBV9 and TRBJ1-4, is DSGVTQTPKHLITATGQRVTLRCSPRSGDLSVYWYQQSLDQGLQFLIQYYNGEERAKGNILERFSAQQFPDLHSELNLSSLELGDSALYFCASSRGQPNEKLFFGSGTQLSVL.

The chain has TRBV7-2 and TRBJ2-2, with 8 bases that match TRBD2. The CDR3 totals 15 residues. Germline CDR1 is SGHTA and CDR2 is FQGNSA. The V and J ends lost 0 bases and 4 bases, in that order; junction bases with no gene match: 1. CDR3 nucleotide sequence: TGTGCCAGCAGCTTAGCTAGCGGGACCACCGGGGAGCTGTTTTTT. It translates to CASSLASGTTGELFF.

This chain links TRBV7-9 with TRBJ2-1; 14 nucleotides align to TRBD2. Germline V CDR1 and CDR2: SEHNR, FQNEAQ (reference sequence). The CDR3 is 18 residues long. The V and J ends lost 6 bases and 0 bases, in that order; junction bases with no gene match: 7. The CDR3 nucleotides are TGTGCCAGCAGATCTACGGGGACTAGCGGGGGCTCCTACAATGAGCAGTTCTTC. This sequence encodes CASRSTGTSGGSYNEQFF.

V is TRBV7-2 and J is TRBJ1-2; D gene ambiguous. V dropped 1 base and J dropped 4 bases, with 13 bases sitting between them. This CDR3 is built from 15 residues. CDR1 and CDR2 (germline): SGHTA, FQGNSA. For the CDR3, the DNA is TGTGCCAGCAGCTTAGACCCCGACACCTTCTATGGCTACACCTTC. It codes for CASSLDPDTFYGYTF.

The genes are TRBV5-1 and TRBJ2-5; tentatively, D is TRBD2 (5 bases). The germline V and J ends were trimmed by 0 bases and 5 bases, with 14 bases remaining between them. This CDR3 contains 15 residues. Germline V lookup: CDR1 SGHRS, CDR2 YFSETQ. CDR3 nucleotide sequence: TGCGCCAGCAGCTTGGATGTCGGGGTAGGGGAGACCCAGTACTTC. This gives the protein CASSLDVGVGETQYF. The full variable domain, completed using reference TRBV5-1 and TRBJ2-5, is KAGVTQTPRYLIKTRGQQVTLSCSPISGHRSVSWYQQTPGQGLQFLFEYFSETQRNKGNFPGRFSGRQFSNSRSEMNVSTLELGDSALYLCASSLDVGVGETQYFGPGTRLLVL.